This TCR beta chain was sequenced in a study of T cell responses to AZD1222 COVID-19 vaccine. The data were produced by immunoSEQ multiplex PCR, yet TCRdb's version contains in-frame clones alone and is incomplete. Of 140,000 to 150,000 clones in the sample, more than 75% are singletons; the top ten hold about 3.8%. The germline V gene encodes CDR1 LNHNV and CDR2 YYDKDF (reference sequence). The V segment lost 0 bases and the J segment 8 bases; nucleotides outside the gene matches: 10. CDR3 length equals 16 residues. Overall study findings and caveats: The sample set comprised mostly white British donors with more females, and clonal diversity was possibly underestimated.

Worth noting for this clone: Its specificity is unknown.

This clonotype originated in an adult in good health. The chain uses TRBV15 and TRBJ1-2; 9 bases fit TRBD1. Sequenced here: peripheral blood, sampled on day 0 of MenACWY control vaccination. The CDR3 region has the DNA TGTGCCACCAGCAGAGATCGTGGGACAGGGTCTGGCGGCTACACCTTC. Protein product: CATSRDRGTGSGGYTF.